The subject of this entry is one T cell receptor beta chain. This clone is characterized as medium-sized (0.01 to 0.1%). Which antigen it targets is not known. No clone much larger than this one lies a single base away; base qualities are absent. There are 15 amino acids in the CDR3, from cysteine to phenylalanine inclusive. Only the CDR3 portion is preserved as DNA: 45 bases, with reading frame beginning at the first base. From V the trimming removes 0 bases and from J it removes 8 bases, while the gene matches leave 2 bases of the junction unaccounted for. The CDR1 and CDR2 encoded by the germline V gene are SGHDT and YYEEEE. The library was generated by the immunoSEQ multiplex PCR assay. As for the authors' bioinformatics: A statistical classification framework was developed to diagnose cytomegalovirus status using the catalog of TCR beta chain sequences. In its TCRdb copy, this immuneACCESS table keeps in-frame sequences only and misses some clones. Where compared with another copy, unresolved V genes explain less than half of these, and the others have no known cause. The V and J calls and clone size come from that table; D and trimming were worked out from the DNA. This sample is represented by roughly 120,000 clones; around 89% of them were singletons. The ten top clones hold 1.4% to 1.5% of the sample.

The data were taken from a study of cytomegalovirus exposure and HLA in healthy donors (TCRdb year 2017). As for the study more broadly: A later analysis indicated that the 95 to 150 validation repertoires were generated on the platform also employed for the 600 to 750 repertoires of the first cohort. The study was designed to test whether signatures of past pathogen exposure could be identified by cataloging public T cell receptors. Besides the first cohort of under 700 subjects, a separate validation cohort made up of 120 different subjects was used. To predict cytomegalovirus infection status, the study brought together high-throughput TCR immunosequencing, statistical association of individual TCRs with disease status, and machine learning.

Separate from the approximately 700-subject first cohort, the validation cohort of 120 subjects was the group to which the donors belonged. Overall results and qualifications from the work: The classifier was reported to diagnose cytomegalovirus status with high specificity and sensitivity in both the original and validation cohorts. In vitro tests confirmed that three of the cytomegalovirus-associated TCR beta chains recognize cytomegalovirus antigens. The study gave a list of more than 150 TCR beta chains associated with cytomegalovirus. It was suggested by the authors that the approach could potentially be generalized to other disease states and immunological phenotypes. Subsequent analysis determined that TCRs grouped into clusters in the first cohort also showed a tendency toward co-occurrence across the 130 or so validation repertoires, and 94% of cluster scores exceeded 0. Most TCR sequences were observed very rarely across donors, whereas some public TCRs were present in many individuals. A later analysis had no HLA typing for the validation cohort, so co-occurrence there was scored across all 110 or so repertoires.

The sequenced material came from PBMCs. This clonotype originated in a woman younger than 45 in good health and CMV-seropositive. The chain links TRBV5-6 with TRBJ1-6; 10 central bases correspond to TRBD1. The CDR3 here reads CASSLVGTGDSPLHF. In nucleotides, the sequence is TGTGCCAGCAGCTTGGTGGGGACAGGGGATTCACCCCTCCACTTT. The reference TRBV5-6 and TRBJ1-6 proteins fill in what lies around the CDR3, so the full variable domain reads DAGVTQSPTHLIKTRGQQVTLRCSPKSGHDTVSWYQQALGQGPQFIFQYYEEEERQRGNFPDRFSGHQFPNYSSELNVNALLLGDSALYLCASSLVGTGDSPLHFGNGTRLTVT.